This is a list of T cell receptor beta chains from one sample in a study of cytomegalovirus exposure and HLA in healthy donors. Libraries were prepared by immunoSEQ multiplex PCR; TCRdb keeps only in-frame clonotypes and omits some of them. The sample records under 110,000 clones, 75% being singletons. The specimen was PBMCs. The receptors derive from a man over 45 in good health and CMV-seronegative. Both conserved end residues are part of each CDR3. Fields, in order: D gene, J gene, V gene, clone size, CDR3 DNA, CDR3 protein. The D gene is left open where the match is weak. Clone size appears in some rows only: once, few, many, or a class for an expanded clone.

d_call: TRBD1; j_call: TRBJ1-2; v_call: TRBV19; clone_size: .; cdr3_nt: TGTGCCAGCAACTTCGGACAGGGAGTCTATGGCTACACCTTC; cdr3_aa: CASNFGQGVYGYTF
d_call: .; j_call: TRBJ1-2; v_call: TRBV30; clone_size: .; cdr3_nt: TGTGCCTGGAGCCGAGGGGGTAACTATGGCTACACCTTC; cdr3_aa: CAWSRGGNYGYTF
d_call: .; j_call: TRBJ1-4; v_call: TRBV10-1; clone_size: .; cdr3_nt: TGCGCCAGCAGTGAGGTCCGGGAGGGAGAAAAACTGTTTTTT; cdr3_aa: CASSEVREGEKLFF
d_call: TRBD2; j_call: TRBJ2-1; v_call: TRBV7-3; clone_size: .; cdr3_nt: TGTGCCAGCAGCTTGTTCCCGGGACTAGCGGGAGGAAGCTCCTACAATGAGCAGTTCTTC; cdr3_aa: CASSLFPGLAGGSSYNEQFF
d_call: TRBD1; j_call: TRBJ2-5; v_call: TRBV2; clone_size: once; cdr3_nt: TGTGCCAGCAGTGGGACCACGGGACAGGGGTTGCGGGAGACCCAGTACTTC; cdr3_aa: CASSGTTGQGLRETQYF
d_call: .; j_call: TRBJ1-5; v_call: TRBV19; clone_size: .; cdr3_nt: TGTGCCAGTAGTTCCGAGGTTGGAACTTTCGGCAATCAGCCCCAGCATTTT; cdr3_aa: CASSSEVGTFGNQPQHF
d_call: TRBD1; j_call: TRBJ2-7; v_call: TRBV18; clone_size: .; cdr3_nt: TGTGCCAGCTCACCGGACAGGTACGAGCAGTACTTC; cdr3_aa: CASSPDRYEQYF
d_call: .; j_call: TRBJ2-1; v_call: TRBV2; clone_size: .; cdr3_nt: TGTGCCAGCATGGTGGGAGGATACAATGAGCAGTTCTTC; cdr3_aa: CASMVGGYNEQFF
d_call: TRBD1; j_call: TRBJ2-1; v_call: TRBV6-6; clone_size: .; cdr3_nt: TGTGCCAGCAGTTCCGCCGGGACAGGGCCGAATGAGCAGTTCTTC; cdr3_aa: CASSSAGTGPNEQFF
d_call: TRBD2; j_call: TRBJ2-2; v_call: TRBV7-3; clone_size: .; cdr3_nt: TGTGCCAGCAGCGAGGGACTAGCGGGAGTAGCCGGGGAGCTGTTTTTT; cdr3_aa: CASSEGLAGVAGELFF
d_call: .; j_call: TRBJ2-5; v_call: TRBV5-1; clone_size: once; cdr3_nt: TGCGCCAGCAGCACCGGGACAAGGGAGACCCAGTACTTC; cdr3_aa: CASSTGTRETQYF
d_call: .; j_call: TRBJ1-4; v_call: TRBV19; clone_size: few; cdr3_nt: TGTGCCAGTAGTATCCGCGGGGCATTTAATGAAAAACTGTTTTTT; cdr3_aa: CASSIRGAFNEKLFF
d_call: .; j_call: TRBJ1-2; v_call: TRBV4-3; clone_size: .; cdr3_nt: TGCGCCAGCAGCCAAGATTGGAATCCGGAGAAGAGCTATGGCTACACCTTC; cdr3_aa: CASSQDWNPEKSYGYTF
d_call: .; j_call: TRBJ2-5; v_call: TRBV5-1; clone_size: .; cdr3_nt: TGCGCCAGCAGCCTGGGGCAAGCGGGAGAGACCCAGTACTTC; cdr3_aa: CASSLGQAGETQYF
d_call: TRBD1; j_call: TRBJ1-1; v_call: TRBV7-6; clone_size: .; cdr3_nt: TGTGCCAGCAGCCAGTACAGGGGTAACACTGAAGCTTTCTTT; cdr3_aa: CASSQYRGNTEAFF
d_call: TRBD1; j_call: TRBJ2-1; v_call: TRBV6-4; clone_size: .; cdr3_nt: TGTGCCAGCAGTTCAGGGGGCAGGGAGCAGTTCTTC; cdr3_aa: CASSSGGREQFF
d_call: TRBD1; j_call: TRBJ1-1; v_call: TRBV18; clone_size: .; cdr3_nt: TGTGCCAGCTCACCGTCAAGGACAGGGGGCACTGAAGCTTTCTTT; cdr3_aa: CASSPSRTGGTEAFF
d_call: .; j_call: TRBJ1-1; v_call: TRBV5-1; clone_size: .; cdr3_nt: TGCGCCAGCAGCCCCCGGATCCTGGCGGGGAACACTGAAGCTTTCTTT; cdr3_aa: CASSPRILAGNTEAFF
d_call: TRBD2; j_call: TRBJ2-5; v_call: TRBV9; clone_size: few; cdr3_nt: TGTGCCAGCAGCGCCCTGGGACGGGAGGAAGAGACCCAGTACTTC; cdr3_aa: CASSALGREEETQYF
d_call: .; j_call: TRBJ1-3; v_call: TRBV7-9; clone_size: .; cdr3_nt: TGTGCCAGCAGCTCGCGGGGTGGGGGTTCCGGAAACACCATATATTTT; cdr3_aa: CASSSRGGGSGNTIYF
d_call: .; j_call: TRBJ2-7; v_call: TRBV19; clone_size: .; cdr3_nt: TGTGCCAGTACCGACACCTCTCGGGGTAGCTACGAGCAGTACTTC; cdr3_aa: CASTDTSRGSYEQYF
d_call: TRBD2; j_call: TRBJ2-5; v_call: TRBV27; clone_size: once; cdr3_nt: TGTGCCAGCGGGAGCGGGGGGGCGAGAGAGACCCAGTACTTC; cdr3_aa: CASGSGGARETQYF
d_call: .; j_call: TRBJ1-3; v_call: TRBV18; clone_size: .; cdr3_nt: TGTGCCAGCTCACTAAACAGCCCAACAGACTCTGGAAACACCATATATTTT; cdr3_aa: CASSLNSPTDSGNTIYF
d_call: TRBD2; j_call: TRBJ2-2; v_call: TRBV11-3; clone_size: few; cdr3_nt: TGTGCCAGCAGCCCGACTAGCGGGGGGGCAAGAGGGGAGCTGTTTTTT; cdr3_aa: CASSPTSGGARGELFF
d_call: .; j_call: TRBJ1-6; v_call: TRBV11-1; clone_size: .; cdr3_nt: TGTGCCAGCAGCTTAGACGGTTCACCCCTCCACTTT; cdr3_aa: CASSLDGSPLHF
d_call: .; j_call: TRBJ1-4; v_call: TRBV6-6; clone_size: .; cdr3_nt: TGTGCCAGCAGCCCGGGGCAGGGAGGTGAAAAACTGTTTTTT; cdr3_aa: CASSPGQGGEKLFF
d_call: TRBD1; j_call: TRBJ1-6; v_call: TRBV19; clone_size: .; cdr3_nt: TGTGCCAGTAGAAGCGGACAGGGACATTCACCCCTCCACTTT; cdr3_aa: CASRSGQGHSPLHF
d_call: .; j_call: TRBJ1-5; v_call: TRBV5-8; clone_size: .; cdr3_nt: TGTGCCAGCAGCCCTCTAAGACTTTTGGAGCAGCCCCAGCATTTT; cdr3_aa: CASSPLRLLEQPQHF
d_call: TRBD2; j_call: TRBJ2-7; v_call: TRBV27; clone_size: .; cdr3_nt: TGTGCCAGCAGTCCCGGGACTAGCAGCTACGAGCAGTACTTC; cdr3_aa: CASSPGTSSYEQYF
d_call: .; j_call: TRBJ1-3; v_call: TRBV7-2; clone_size: .; cdr3_nt: TGTGCCAGCAGCGCTTCAGGGGACTCTGGAAACACCATATATTTT; cdr3_aa: CASSASGDSGNTIYF
d_call: TRBD2; j_call: TRBJ2-5; v_call: TRBV10-2; clone_size: once; cdr3_nt: TGCGCCAGCAGTGGTCTAGCGGGCGAGACCCAGTACTTC; cdr3_aa: CASSGLAGETQYF
d_call: .; j_call: TRBJ2-7; v_call: TRBV2; clone_size: .; cdr3_nt: TGTGCCAGCAGTTTCGTTGACGAGCAGTACTTC; cdr3_aa: CASSFVDEQYF
d_call: TRBD2; j_call: TRBJ2-1; v_call: TRBV5-6; clone_size: few; cdr3_nt: TGTGCCAGCAGCTTGTCCGCTAGCGGGTACAATGAGCAGTTCTTC; cdr3_aa: CASSLSASGYNEQFF
d_call: TRBD1; j_call: TRBJ2-1; v_call: TRBV5-1; clone_size: .; cdr3_nt: TGCGCCAGCAGGGGACAGAGCTCCTACAATGAGCAGTTCTTC; cdr3_aa: CASRGQSSYNEQFF
d_call: TRBD2; j_call: TRBJ2-1; v_call: TRBV5-6; clone_size: .; cdr3_nt: TGTGCCAGCAGCCGGCGACTAGCGGGAGGGACCTCCTACAATGAGCAGTTCTTC; cdr3_aa: CASSRRLAGGTSYNEQFF
d_call: .; j_call: TRBJ2-7; v_call: TRBV4-3; clone_size: .; cdr3_nt: TGCGCCAGCAGCCAAGAAACGGGACTGAGGCACGAGCAGTACTTC; cdr3_aa: CASSQETGLRHEQYF
d_call: .; j_call: TRBJ2-1; v_call: TRBV5-1; clone_size: once; cdr3_nt: TGCGCCAGCAGCCGGGAGACTAGTTACAATGAGCAGTTCTTC; cdr3_aa: CASSRETSYNEQFF
d_call: .; j_call: TRBJ2-3; v_call: TRBV29-1; clone_size: .; cdr3_nt: TGCAGCGTTGCAGGCAGGGGTGGATCATCAGATACGCAGTATTTT; cdr3_aa: CSVAGRGGSSDTQYF
d_call: TRBD1; j_call: TRBJ1-6; v_call: TRBV5-1; clone_size: few; cdr3_nt: TGCGCCAGCAGCCTATCGACAGGGAATGGTAATTCACCCCTCCACTTT; cdr3_aa: CASSLSTGNGNSPLHF
d_call: TRBD2; j_call: TRBJ2-5; v_call: TRBV5-8; clone_size: .; cdr3_nt: TGTGCCAGCAGCCCGGGACTAGCGGGGTTAAAAGAAGAGACCCAGTACTTC; cdr3_aa: CASSPGLAGLKEETQYF
d_call: TRBD1; j_call: TRBJ1-6; v_call: TRBV5-6; clone_size: .; cdr3_nt: TGTGCCAGCAGCTTGGTCGCCGGGACAGGGGGCAGGTCACCCCTCCACTTT; cdr3_aa: CASSLVAGTGGRSPLHF
d_call: TRBD1; j_call: TRBJ1-1; v_call: TRBV6-4; clone_size: .; cdr3_nt: TGTGCCAGCACTACCTCAACAGGGGGAAGGACTGAAGCTTTCTTT; cdr3_aa: CASTTSTGGRTEAFF
d_call: .; j_call: TRBJ2-3; v_call: TRBV5-1; clone_size: .; cdr3_nt: TGCGCCAGCTTCCGTCAGGGGGGCGCAGATACGCAGTATTTT; cdr3_aa: CASFRQGGADTQYF
d_call: .; j_call: TRBJ2-3; v_call: TRBV7-2; clone_size: few; cdr3_nt: TGTGCCAGCGGCGGTTGGCGGGGCGGGGATACGCAGTATTTT; cdr3_aa: CASGGWRGGDTQYF
d_call: .; j_call: TRBJ1-1; v_call: TRBV6-5; clone_size: .; cdr3_nt: TGTGCCAGCAGTTACTCGAAACAGGAAGCTTTCTTT; cdr3_aa: CASSYSKQEAFF
d_call: TRBD1; j_call: TRBJ2-1; v_call: TRBV28; clone_size: few; cdr3_nt: TGTGCCAGCAGCGCAAACCCCGGGACAGACTACAATGAGCAGTTCTTC; cdr3_aa: CASSANPGTDYNEQFF
d_call: .; j_call: TRBJ2-7; v_call: TRBV4-2; clone_size: .; cdr3_nt: TGTGCCAGCAGCCAAGATGGAGTAGTACCCTACGAGCAGTACTTC; cdr3_aa: CASSQDGVVPYEQYF
d_call: .; j_call: TRBJ2-2; v_call: TRBV10-3; clone_size: .; cdr3_nt: TGTGCCATCAGTGATCCGGGTGGCCCACGGGAGCTGTTTTTT; cdr3_aa: CAISDPGGPRELFF
d_call: .; j_call: TRBJ2-3; v_call: TRBV5-8; clone_size: .; cdr3_nt: TGTGCCAGCAGCTTGGATCAGGGTTTGACAGATACGCAGTATTTT; cdr3_aa: CASSLDQGLTDTQYF
d_call: .; j_call: TRBJ1-2; v_call: TRBV30; clone_size: .; cdr3_nt: TGTGCCTGGAGTCCTGGCCTTAACTATGGCTACACCTTC; cdr3_aa: CAWSPGLNYGYTF
d_call: .; j_call: TRBJ1-5; v_call: TRBV2; clone_size: .; cdr3_nt: TGTGCCAGTAAGGGGTCACAAACCAATCAGCCCCAGCATTTT; cdr3_aa: CASKGSQTNQPQHF
d_call: .; j_call: TRBJ1-6; v_call: TRBV27; clone_size: .; cdr3_nt: TGTGCCAGCAGTCACGGGGGTAATTCACCCCTCCACTTT; cdr3_aa: CASSHGGNSPLHF